This T cell receptor beta chain was found in a study of blood T cell repertoires in COVID-19. As for the study in general: Sources were T cells, B-cell-depleted T cells, or PBMCs; the material itself was cDNA or gDNA.

Original processing notes: The authors estimated nucleated cell counts from reference gene primer amplification. Method: immunoSEQ multiplex PCR; TCRdb's copy keeps in-frame clones and lacks some. That table supplies the V and J calls and clone size; D and trimming were determined from the DNA. The sample contains roughly 100,000 clones, approximately 76% of which appear only once. Germline V gives CDR1 SEHNR, CDR2 FQNEAQ (reference sequence). With 2 bases removed from V and 0 bases from J, the gap between germline ends came to 5 bases. This CDR3 spans 14 amino acids. This clone was observed a handful of times.

The sequenced material came from peripheral blood. The genes are TRBV7-9 and TRBJ2-1, with a weak D call TRBD1 (5 bases). The sequence derives from a woman in her 70s with acute or convalescent COVID-19. The CDR3 sequence: CASSLTGSYNEQFF. The CDR3 bases are TGTGCCAGCAGCTTAACAGGCTCCTACAATGAGCAGTTCTTC.